This T cell receptor (beta chain) is from a study of blood T cell repertoires in COVID-19. The wider study: The samples span acute and convalescent COVID-19 from the United States, Italy and Spain. The cDNA or gDNA used as material had been derived from T cells, B-cell-depleted T cells, or PBMCs.

The CDR3 is 13 residues long. V was pared by 6 bases and J by 5 bases, with 11 bases between. Germline lookup yields CDR1 SGHRS and CDR2 YFSETQ. As originally analysed: Using reference gene primer amplification, nucleated cell counts were estimated. Some clones are missing from TCRdb's copy, which holds only in-frame ones; the method was immunoSEQ multiplex PCR. Clone size and V and J calls were adopted from that table, with D and trimming inferred from the DNA. Of tens of thousands of clones in the sample, 65% to 85% were seen once. The V gene is TRBV5-1, the J gene TRBJ2-2, with D maybe TRBD1 (6 bases). The receptor's source is a man in his sixties with acute or convalescent COVID-19. Sequenced: peripheral blood. The CDR3 bases are TGCGCCAGCAACGCCGGACAGACCGGGGAGCTGTTTTTT. Translated, it gives CASNAGQTGELFF. The entire variable domain, with the rest obtained from reference TRBV5-1 and TRBJ2-2, is as follows: KAGVTQTPRYLIKTRGQQVTLSCSPISGHRSVSWYQQTPGQGLQFLFEYFSETQRNKGNFPGRFSGRQFSNSRSEMNVSTLELGDSALYLCASNAGQTGELFFGEGSRLTVL.